The 28 T cell receptor beta chains in this list originate from one sample, sequenced in a study of T cell clonality in common variable immunodeficiency (dated by TCRdb to the mid-2010s). To prepare the library, the immunoSEQ multiplex PCR assay was applied. Imported from immuneACCESS, the table was reduced by TCRdb to in-frame sequences with V and J called. These copies leave out some clones; in studies compared against another copy, an unresolved V gene accounts for under half, and the cause of the remainder is not known. This sample holds approximately 42,000 clones in total, without any singletons. Together, the top ten hold over 1.1% of the sample. Material for sequencing was peripheral blood mononuclear cells. These receptor sequences come from a person aged 18-70 years in good health.

This clone has ten or more counts. The read stops 3 residues short of the end of the CDR3; the missing end is completed from the germline J gene. This sequence joins TRBV7-3 and TRBJ2-5; 8 bases align to TRBD1. CDR1 and CDR2 (germline): SGHTA, FQGTGA. The CDR3 contains 14 residues. V lost 5 bases to trimming and J lost 5 bases; unmatched junction nucleotides: 7. CDR3 bases read: TGTGCCAGCAGCCCCGGGACAGGAAGCGAGACC. Translation: CASSPGTGSET. The whole CDR3 sequence is CASSPGTGSETQYF.

This clone was seen many times. The read falls 3 residues short of the CDR3 end, and the missing part is taken from the germline J gene. This chain uses TRBV7-3 with TRBJ1-2; D gene uncertain. The CDR3 contains 14 residues. Germline V gene lookup returns CDR1 SGHTA and CDR2 FQGTGA. With 4 bases removed from V and 0 bases from J, the gap between germline ends came to 9 bases. Incomplete CDR3 DNA: TGTGCCAGCAGCTCCCAGAAGACTAACTATGGC. It yields the protein CASSSQKTNYG. The CDR3 reads in full as CASSSQKTNYGYTF.

This clone was detected ten times or more. The missing CDR3 end, 3 residues past where the read stops, is filled in from the germline J gene. V and J are TRBV5-1 and TRBJ2-3; no firm D call. CDR1 and CDR2 from the germline V gene are SGHRS and YFSETQ. Trimming pared 0 bases from V and 6 bases from J, leaving 11 bases between. This CDR3 contains 14 residues. The covered CDR3 bases are TGCGCCAGCAGCTTGGCTCGCGGTTGGGATACG. Amino acids: CASSLARGWDT. The entire CDR3 is CASSLARGWDTQYF.

The table lists this clone with many counts. The read terminates 3 residues before the CDR3 end, so the remaining end is supplied by the germline J gene. The V and J genes are TRBV7-9 and TRBJ2-7; D possibly corresponds to TRBD1 (5 bases). The germline CDR1 and CDR2 sequences are SEHNR and FQNEAQ (reference sequence). The length of the CDR3 is 15 residues. Trimming shortened V by 4 bases and J by 3 bases, and 16 bases separated the two germline ends. The covered CDR3 bases are TGTGCCAGCAGCTCCGACAGTCTGAAGGTCTACGAG. This codes for CASSSDSLKVYE. The whole CDR3 sequence is CASSSDSLKVYEQYF.

This clone was recorded many times. Read coverage stops 3 residues before the CDR3 terminus; the germline J gene supplies the remainder. The rearrangement joins TRBV24-1 to TRBJ2-5; tentatively, D is TRBD1 (6 bases). The CDR3 consists of 18 residues. CDR1 and CDR2 from the germline V gene are KGHDR and SFDVKD. Trimming removed 4 bases from V and 2 bases from J, with 22 bases in between. The CDR3 bases that were read are TGTGCCACCAGTGACTCCTCGTGGGGGCAGGAGCCTCAAGAGACC. Translated: CATSDSSWGQEPQET. The whole CDR3 is CATSDSSWGQEPQETQYF.

This clone was recorded at least ten times. The CDR3 loop reads CASSYRTSGRVETQYF. The sequenced part of the CDR3 DNA is TGTGCCAGCAGTTACAGGACTAGCGGGAGGGTTGAGACC. The chain couples TRBV28 to TRBJ2-5, with 15 bases aligning to TRBD2. The read terminates 3 residues ahead of where the CDR3 ends, so the germline J gene completes it. In germline, CDR1 is MDHEN, CDR2 SYDVKM. The CDR3 sequence is 16 residues long. After removal of 4 bases from V and 5 bases from J, the junction contained 5 bases not matched to a gene.

This clone was found many times. The observed sequence ends 3 residues before the CDR3 terminus, with the missing tail filled in from the germline J gene. This chain links TRBV7-8 with TRBJ2-1; 10 bases map to TRBD2. Germline values: CDR1 SGHVS, CDR2 FQNEAQ. CDR3 size: 17 residues. Germline trimming cut 2 bases from V and 2 bases from J; bases unmatched to any gene: 6. CDR3 DNA (partial): TGTGCCAGCAGCTTATTCGTAGCGGGAGGACCCTACAATGAG. It codes for CASSLFVAGGPYNE. The whole CDR3 region reads CASSLFVAGGPYNEQFF.

This clone has at least ten counts. The read gets to within 3 residues of the CDR3 end, and the germline J gene fills in the rest. The chain joins TRBV5-1 to TRBJ2-1, with D possibly TRBD2 on 6 matching bases. The V and J ends lost 0 bases and 1 base respectively, with 17 bases between them. Germline CDR1 and CDR2: SGHRS and YFSETQ. CDR3 size: 18 residues. CDR3 residues: CASSLGLGVEVSYNEQFF. CDR3 DNA (partial): TGCGCCAGCAGCTTGGGACTAGGAGTTGAAGTTTCCTACAATGAG. Complete variable domain (other parts from reference TRBV5-1 and TRBJ2-1): KAGVTQTPRYLIKTRGQQVTLSCSPISGHRSVSWYQQTPGQGLQFLFEYFSETQRNKGNFPGRFSGRQFSNSRSEMNVSTLELGDSALYLCASSLGLGVEVSYNEQFFGPGTRLTVL.

At least ten counts were recorded for this clone. The missing CDR3 end, 3 residues past where the read stops, is filled in from the germline J gene. This chain uses TRBV2 with TRBJ2-4; TRBD2 aligns across 13 bases. After removal of 5 bases from V and 1 base from J, the junction contained 8 bases not matched to a gene. The CDR3 loop spans 18 amino acids. The V gene's germline CDR1 is SNHLY and CDR2 FYNNEI. The CDR3 region is CASSRLAGGRRAKNIQYF. The sequenced CDR3 bases are TGTGCCAGCAGTAGACTAGCGGGAGGACGAAGGGCCAAAAACATT.

This clone was detected many times. The missing CDR3 end, 3 residues past where the read stops, is filled in from the germline J gene. The V and J genes are TRBV27 and TRBJ2-7; D is undetermined. The germline CDR1 and CDR2 sequences are MNHEY and SMNVEV (reference sequence). With 2 bases removed from V and 1 base from J, the gap between germline ends came to 9 bases. The CDR3 is 14 amino acids. The CDR3 protein is CASSLRLLSYEQYF. The CDR3 bases that were read are TGTGCCAGCAGTTTACGCCTATTATCCTACGAG.

This clone was counted many times. The read stops 3 residues short of the end of the CDR3; the missing end is completed from the germline J gene. The rearrangement joins TRBV20-1 to TRBJ2-1; 9 bases are a match to TRBD1. V trimming: 6 bases; J trimming: 0 bases; junction bases outside the gene matches: 3. Germline CDR1 reads DFQATT; CDR2 reads SNEGSKA (reference sequence). This CDR3 contains 14 residues. The CDR3 here is CSAQGQGSYNEQFF. CDR3 DNA (partial): TGCAGTGCCCAGGGACAGGGCTCCTACAATGAG.

This clone was found many times. The read terminates 3 residues ahead of where the CDR3 ends, so the germline J gene completes it. The chain employs TRBV7-6 and TRBJ1-1; D is undetermined. The CDR3 covers 17 residues. Germline V gene sequence: CDR1 SGHVS, CDR2 FNYEAQ. Trimming shortened V by 6 bases and J by 2 bases, and 22 bases separated the two germline ends. The CDR3 loop is CASRPALVEGLNTEAFF. The covered CDR3 bases are TGTGCCAGCAGACCCGCTCTGGTGGAAGGGTTAAACACTGAA. Full variable domain (missing parts from reference TRBV7-6 and TRBJ1-1): GAGVSQSPRYKVTKRGQDVALRCDPISGHVSLYWYRQALGQGPEFLTYFNYEAQQDKSGLPNDRFSAERPEGSISTLTIQRTEQRDSAMYRCASRPALVEGLNTEAFFGQGTRLTVV.

This clone has a count of ten or more. CDR3 bases read: TGCAGTGCTCCTACAGGTGCGGGCACAGATACG. It translates to CSAPTGAGTDT. In full, the CDR3 reads CSAPTGAGTDTQYF. The V gene is TRBV20-1, the J gene TRBJ2-3, with a weak D call TRBD1 (5 bases). Coverage ceases 3 residues before the CDR3 finishes, and the germline J gene fills in the end. Trimming stripped 5 bases from V and 1 base from J, with 13 bases between. The CDR3 runs 14 residues. Germline CDR1 DFQATT, CDR2 SNEGSKA (reference sequence).

This clone has a count of ten or more. One junction end does not reproduce the germline sequence, and a read error may be involved. The missing CDR3 end, 3 residues past where the read stops, is filled in from the germline J gene. The rearrangement links TRBV4-2 to TRBJ2-5; D gene ambiguous. CDR3 length: 15 amino acids. Germline V gene lookup returns CDR1 LGHNA and CDR2 YNFKEQ. The CDR3: CASSLQSGAGETQYF. Incomplete CDR3 DNA: TGCGCCAGCAGCCTACAGTCTGGAGCAGGTGAGACC.

The table lists this clone with many counts. A clone one base away is much larger, so this may be a read error. The CDR3 goes on 3 residues after the read ends, and that part is filled in from the germline J gene. The same CDR3 also results from other DNA sequences found in this sample. The rearrangement joins TRBV6-2 or TRBV6-3 to TRBJ2-5; D is possibly TRBD1 (6 bases). The germline CDR1 and CDR2 sequences are MNHEY and SVGEGT. CDR3 size: 13 residues. V lost 5 bases, J lost 5 bases, and 12 bases lay in between. The CDR3 sequence: CASSKGGKETQYF. The part of the CDR3 DNA that was read is TGTGCCAGCAGTAAAGGGGGAAAGGAGACC.

This clone was seen at least ten times. CDR3 bases read: TGTGCCATCCCCGACAGCAATAATGAAAAA. Translating gives CAIPDSNNEK. The complete CDR3 protein is CAIPDSNNEKLFF. The chain uses TRBV28 and TRBJ1-4; tentatively, D is TRBD1 (5 bases). Read sequence stops 3 residues before the CDR3 end, and the germline J gene provides the missing end. V was pared by 10 bases and J by 4 bases, with 13 bases between. Germline CDR1 is MDHEN and CDR2 is SYDVKM. The CDR3 loop spans 13 amino acids.

The sample holds a few counts of this clone. The sequence runs out 3 residues before the end of the CDR3; the remainder is reconstructed from the germline J gene. This chain joins TRBV5-1 and TRBJ1-1; no clear D gene. Germline CDR1 is SGHRS and CDR2 is YFSETQ. V lost 2 bases to trimming and J lost 0 bases, with 5 bases between them. The CDR3 is made up of 13 amino acids. The CDR3 here is CASSFGMNTEAFF. The CDR3 bases that were read are TGCGCCAGCAGCTTCGGTATGAACACTGAA.

At least ten counts were recorded for this clone. Read data end 3 residues before the CDR3 end; the end is taken from the germline J gene. V is TRBV6-2 or TRBV6-3 and J is TRBJ1-2; weak D call: TRBD1 (6 bases). CDR1 and CDR2 from the germline V gene are MNHEY and SVGEGT. There are 15 residues in the CDR3. The V end lost 10 bases, the J end lost 4 bases, and 22 bases lay between the germline ends. CDR3 DNA, as far as it was read: TGTGCCATATCAGGGGCCTTCTCAGCGAGCTATGGC. It codes for CAISGAFSASYG. The full CDR3 reads CAISGAFSASYGYTF.

This clone was found many times. The junction departs from the called germline gene at one end, perhaps through a read error. The CDR3 end is not reached by the read, which stops 3 residues before it; the germline J gene fills it in. The chain has TRBV4-2 and TRBJ2-7; the D gene is possibly TRBD1 (5 bases). The CDR3 consists of 13 residues. Per the germline V gene, CDR1 is LGHNA and CDR2 is YNFKEQ. CDR3 DNA (partial): TGCGCCAGCAGCAGACAGCTTTACTACGAG. Its translation: CASSRQLYYE. The full CDR3 sequence reads CASSRQLYYEQYF.

This clone was recorded at least ten times. The CDR3 end falls 3 residues outside the read, so it is completed with the germline J gene. J is TRBJ2-1 and V is TRBV12-3 or TRBV12-4; 7 bases align to TRBD2. There are 16 residues in the CDR3. With 2 bases clipped from V and 6 bases from J, the junction kept 10 bases outside the gene matches. The CDR3 here is CASSLSGLAAPNEQFF. The part of the CDR3 DNA that was read is TGTGCCAGCAGTTTATCAGGGCTAGCGGCTCCCAATGAG.

The sample holds many counts of this clone. An end of the junction does not agree with germline; a read error may underlie this. The read falls 3 residues short of the CDR3 end, and the missing part is taken from the germline J gene. The same CDR3 is also encoded by other DNA sequences in this sample. The chain uses TRBV5-1 and TRBJ2-3; the match to TRBD2 covers 7 bases. This CDR3 comprises 15 residues. CDR1 and CDR2 (germline): SGHRS, YFSETQ. The CDR3 loop reads CASSLALLAGDTQYF. The covered CDR3 bases are TGCGCGAGCAGCTTGGCCCTTTTAGCGGGAGATACG.

This clone came up many times. The read halts 3 residues ahead of the CDR3 end, with the missing end drawn from the germline J gene. Distinct nucleotide sequences in the sample also encode this CDR3. The chain recombines TRBV2 with TRBJ2-3; 8 bases align to TRBD2. After removal of 7 bases from V and 3 bases from J, the junction contained 15 bases not matched to a gene. This CDR3 comprises 17 residues. Germline CDR1 is SNHLY and CDR2 is FYNNEI. The CDR3 protein is CASKGTSGRSLTDTQYF. The part of the CDR3 DNA that was read is TGTGCCAGCAAAGGGACTAGTGGGAGGAGTTTGACAGATACG.

Ten or more counts support this clone. With the read ending 3 residues before the CDR3 end, the germline J gene is used to fill in that end. The chain joins TRBV29-1 to TRBJ2-7, with 9 bases fitting TRBD2. Germline V gene data show CDR1 as SQVTM and CDR2 as ANQGSEA. The CDR3 is 13 amino acids. V was pared by 2 bases and J by 2 bases, with 1 base of the junction left unmatched. The sequenced part of the CDR3 DNA is TGCAGCGTTGAATCTAGCGGGACCTACGAG. Protein sequence: CSVESSGTYE. The entire CDR3 is CSVESSGTYEQYF.

Note on this clone: The read stops 3 residues short of the end of the CDR3; the missing end is completed from the germline J gene. The genes are TRBV6-4 and TRBJ1-2, with D possibly matching TRBD1 (6 bases). Germline V gene data show CDR1 as MRHNA and CDR2 as SNTAGT. CDR3 length: 16 residues. V lost 5 bases and J lost 4, with 20 bases in between. The CDR3 protein is CASSPEIRTATYGYTF. Partial CDR3 DNA: TGTGCCAGCAGTCCCGAGATTAGGACAGCCACCTATGGC.

This clone was counted at least ten times. Sequencing ends 3 residues short of the CDR3 end; the germline J gene provides the rest. The chain combines TRBV30 with TRBJ2-3, with D perhaps TRBD2 (6 bases). Germline values: CDR1 GTSNPN, CDR2 SVGIG (reference sequence). The CDR3 is made up of 12 amino acids. V was shortened by 2 bases and J by 4 bases, with 7 bases between the two germline ends. The CDR3: CAWSSGSDTQYF. The sequenced CDR3 bases are TGTGCCTGGAGTAGCGGGTCAGATACG.

This clone was detected many times. The sequence runs out 3 residues before the end of the CDR3; the remainder is reconstructed from the germline J gene. The chain combines TRBV20-1 with TRBJ2-6, with TRBD2 matching over 7 bases. CDR3 size: 16 residues. Germline V gene lookup returns CDR1 DFQATT and CDR2 SNEGSKA (reference sequence). V was pared by 0 bases and J by 4 bases, with 6 bases of the junction left unmatched. Partial CDR3 DNA: TGCAGTGCTAGAGATCCGGCGGGGGACGGGGCCAACGTC. Translation: CSARDPAGDGANV. From start to end, the CDR3 is CSARDPAGDGANVLTF.

This clone has just a few counts. The CDR3 end lies 3 residues beyond the end of the read and is filled in from the germline J gene. The chain has TRBV6-2 or TRBV6-3 and TRBJ1-2, with TRBD1 identical over 8 bases. Per the germline V gene, CDR1 is MNHEY and CDR2 is SVGEGT. CDR3 length: 15 amino acids. The CDR3 bases that were read are TGTGCCAGCCTTCTTGGACAGGGTAGCACAGATACC. It encodes CASLLGQGSTDT. The whole CDR3 region reads CASLLGQGSTDTYTF.

This clone came up many times. From the germline J gene comes the end of the CDR3, since the read stops 3 residues before it. The V call is TRBV4-2, the J call TRBJ2-3, with 7 bases lining up with TRBD2. CDR1 LGHNA and CDR2 YNFKEQ come from the germline V gene. The CDR3 length is 18 residues. V lost 0 bases, J lost 0 bases, and 9 bases stayed unmatched. CDR3 loop: CASSQEGGAGTSTDTQYF. The DNA read from the CDR3 is TGTGCCAGCAGCCAAGAGGGGGGAGCGGGGACCAGCACAGATACG.